These 30 T cell receptor beta chains originate from one sample sequenced in a study of cytomegalovirus exposure and HLA in healthy donors. A multiplex PCR was run with 60 Vbeta primers and 13 Jbeta primers. The method was immunoSEQ multiplex PCR; TCRdb's version includes in-frame clones alone and lacks a portion of them. The sample records around 300,000 clones, roughly 86% being singletons. The sequenced material came from PBMCs. The source of these receptors is a woman in her thirties or forties in good health and CMV-seropositive.

The chain recombines TRBV28 with TRBJ2-7; possible D gene TRBD2, 6 bases. The V gene lost 6 bases and the J gene lost 5 bases, with 20 bases spanning the gap. The CDR3 sequence is 15 residues long. CDR1 is MDHEN, CDR2 SYDVKM, per germline. This CDR3 reads CASSGPGTSINEQYF. In nucleotides, the CDR3 is TGTGCCAGCAGCGGCCCCGGGACTTCTATTAACGAGCAGTACTTC.

The chain employs TRBV7-2 and TRBJ1-4; D gene uncertain. The CDR3 sequence is 14 residues long. V lost 2 bases and J 2 bases, leaving 6 bases between the germline ends. CDR1 is SGHTA, CDR2 FQGNSA, per germline. CDR3 protein: CASSLRGTNEKLFF. CDR3 nucleotide sequence: TGTGCCAGCAGCTTACGAGGGACTAATGAAAAACTGTTTTTT.

The chain employs TRBV28 and TRBJ1-1; D is perhaps TRBD1 (6 bases). The CDR3 loop spans 13 amino acids. Trimming pared 3 bases from V and 7 bases from J, leaving 12 bases between. The germline V gene encodes CDR1 MDHEN and CDR2 SYDVKM. The DNA of the CDR3 is TGTGCCAGCAGTTTGGGGACAAGGGGTGAAGCTTTCTTT. Its protein product is CASSLGTRGEAFF.

This clone was seen once. The chain is built from TRBV20-1 and TRBJ1-2; D gene uncertain. The length of the CDR3 is 10 residues. Germline lookup yields CDR1 DFQATT and CDR2 SNEGSKA (reference sequence). Trimming left V 5 bases short and J 5 bases short, with 6 bases between. In DNA form, the CDR3 reads TGCAGTGCTCTGTTATATGGCTACACCTTC. Protein: CSALLYGYTF.

The chain recombines TRBV29-1 with TRBJ1-1; D gene uncertain. The CDR3 contains 12 residues. V was trimmed by 5 bases and J by 0 bases, leaving 7 bases between them. Germline-derived CDR1 and CDR2 are SQVTM and ANQGSEA. The CDR3 spells CSVKHLNTEAFF. The CDR3 nucleotides read TGCAGCGTTAAGCACCTGAACACTGAAGCTTTCTTT. Together with reference TRBV29-1 and TRBJ1-1, the CDR3 gives the full variable domain: SAVISQKPSRDICQRGTSLTIQCQVDSQVTMMFWYRQQPGQSLTLIATANQGSEATYESGFVIDKFPISRPNLTFSTLTVSNMSPEDSSIYLCSVKHLNTEAFFGQGTRLTVV.

This clone was recorded only once. The chain recombines TRBV28 with TRBJ2-7; TRBD1 might be the D (6 bases). Germline assignment: CDR1 MDHEN and CDR2 SYDVKM. This CDR3 is 13 amino acids long. V lost 6 bases to trimming and J lost 2 bases, with 11 bases between them. The CDR3 DNA reads as TGTGCCAGCAGGACGAGGACAGCCTACGAGCAGTACTTC. As protein: CASRTRTAYEQYF.

This clone was seen more than once but under ten times. The gene calls are TRBV5-1 and TRBJ1-4; no clear D gene. Trimming removed 0 bases at V and 7 bases at J, with 10 bases between. The CDR3 totals 14 residues. The germline gives CDR1 SGHRS, CDR2 YFSETQ. The CDR3 protein is CASSLDGVGEKLFF. The CDR3 DNA is TGCGCCAGCAGCTTGGACGGGGTGGGTGAAAAACTGTTTTTT.

This clone showed up just once. The genes are TRBV5-1 and TRBJ1-2, with D unresolved. Germline V CDR1 and CDR2: SGHRS, YFSETQ. The CDR3 consists of 13 residues. V was clipped by 1 base and J by 4 bases, with 8 bases between them. The CDR3 DNA sequence: TGCGCCAGCAGCTTGCTCACTAGCTATGGCTACACCTTC. It yields the protein CASSLLTSYGYTF. The full variable domain, with the rest looked up from reference TRBV5-1 and TRBJ1-2, is KAGVTQTPRYLIKTRGQQVTLSCSPISGHRSVSWYQQTPGQGLQFLFEYFSETQRNKGNFPGRFSGRQFSNSRSEMNVSTLELGDSALYLCASSLLTSYGYTFGSGTRLTVV.

This sequence joins TRBV11-3 and TRBJ2-7; a weak D match, TRBD2 (6 bases). The CDR3 runs 14 residues. Germline CDR1 SGHNT, CDR2 YENEEA. Trimming removed 0 bases from V and 4 bases from J, with 10 bases in between. This chain's CDR3 is CASSLDPRGYEQYF. CDR3 in DNA: TGTGCCAGCAGCTTAGACCCCCGGGGGTACGAGCAGTACTTC.

This rearrangement joins TRBV28 to TRBJ1-1, with 7 bases aligning to TRBD1. In germline, CDR1 is MDHEN, CDR2 SYDVKM. The V gene end was trimmed by 6 bases and the J gene end by 11 bases; junction bases not matched to a gene: 6. The CDR3 totals 11 residues. The CDR3 loop is CASRRQGGAFF. DNA for the CDR3: TGTGCCAGCAGACGACAGGGAGGTGCTTTCTTT.

CDR3 in DNA: TGTGCCTGGGGATCCAGCGGGAGGGGTGAGCAGTTCTTC. This sequence encodes CAWGSSGRGEQFF. This chain joins TRBV30 and TRBJ2-1; 10 nucleotides match TRBD2. With V trimmed by 5 bases and J by 9 bases, 7 bases remained unmatched. The germline V gene encodes CDR1 GTSNPN and CDR2 SVGIG (reference sequence). This CDR3 comprises 13 residues.

The chain links TRBV7-3 to TRBJ2-2, with no clear D. V dropped 3 bases and J dropped 6 bases, with 5 bases sitting between them. The CDR3 sequence is 12 residues long. Per the germline V gene, CDR1 is SGHTA and CDR2 is FQGTGA. As DNA, the CDR3 is TGTGCCAGCAGCTTCGCGGCCGGGGAGCTGTTTTTT. Translation: CASSFAAGELFF.

V is TRBV6-6 and J is TRBJ1-1, with D perhaps TRBD1 (5 bases). Between the trimmed V and J ends, which lost 2 bases and 11 bases, there was a span of 12 bases. This CDR3 is built from 12 residues. The germline V gene encodes CDR1 MNHNY and CDR2 SVGAGI (reference sequence). The CDR3 spells CASSYSRVDAFF. CDR3 nucleotides: TGTGCCAGCAGTTACAGCAGGGTAGATGCTTTCTTT.

The CDR3 protein is CASSSPVTASGSSYNEQFF. The DNA of the CDR3 is TGTGCCAGCAGCTCGCCCGTCACTGCTAGCGGAAGCTCCTACAATGAGCAGTTCTTC. This chain links TRBV7-9 with TRBJ2-1; 7 bases are a match to TRBD2. The CDR3 is 19 residues long. Germline V gene sequence: CDR1 SEHNR, CDR2 FQNEAQ (reference sequence). With 4 bases clipped from V and 0 bases from J, the junction kept 15 bases outside the gene matches.

This clone showed up just a few times. The chain employs TRBV5-1 and TRBJ2-1; 13 bases line up with TRBD2. Germline values: CDR1 SGHRS, CDR2 YFSETQ. The CDR3 has 16 amino acids. V was pared by 4 bases and J by 5 bases, with 6 bases of the junction left unmatched. DNA of the CDR3: TGCGCCAGCAGCATAACACTAGCGGGAGGGCACAATGAGCAGTTCTTC. Its protein is CASSITLAGGHNEQFF.

CDR3 loop: CASSRRDANAEQYF. In DNA, the CDR3 is TGTGCCAGCAGCCGGCGGGACGCTAATGCCGAGCAGTACTTC. The chain couples TRBV7-8 to TRBJ2-5, with D possibly matching TRBD2 (6 bases). The J call may not be correct, given that the DNA end is closer to TRBJ2-7. The CDR3 length is 14 residues. CDR1 is SGHVS and CDR2 is FQNEAQ in the germline V gene.

The chain uses TRBV6-5 and TRBJ2-1; 7 bases agree with TRBD1. Trimming at V came to 2 bases and at J to 10 bases, leaving 8 bases not matched to a gene. Germline V CDR1 and CDR2: MNHEY, SVGAGI. The CDR3 is made up of 14 amino acids. The CDR3: CASSYRPTGDEQFF. The CDR3 DNA sequence: TGTGCCAGCAGTTACCGCCCCACAGGGGACGAGCAGTTCTTC.

This sequence joins TRBV11-2 and TRBJ1-5; D is possibly TRBD1 (6 bases). Per the germline V gene, CDR1 is SGHAT and CDR2 is FQNNGV. V dropped 5 bases and J dropped 5 bases, with 16 bases sitting between them. This CDR3 region has 15 residues. CDR3 nucleotide sequence: TGTGCCAGCAGCCCAACAGGGTCCCGGGATCAGCCCCAGCATTTT. Its protein product is CASSPTGSRDQPQHF.

The chain carries TRBV1 and TRBJ2-5; the D call TRBD2 from the table was never checked on the DNA. TRBV1 is listed as a pseudogene. This CDR3 contains 16 residues. This CDR3 reads CTSSHRASSSVKTQYF. The CDR3 coding sequence is TGCACCAGCAGCCACCGGGCTAGCTCCTCTGTAAAGACCCAGTACTTC.

This chain joins TRBV5-4 and TRBJ2-7, with D tentatively TRBD1 (6 bases). Trimming left V 0 bases short and J 6 bases short, with 13 bases between. Germline V gives CDR1 SGHNT, CDR2 YYREEE (reference sequence). This CDR3 has 14 residues. CDR3 protein: CASSLAKQGSEQYF. Here the CDR3 DNA reads TGTGCCAGCAGCTTGGCCAAACAGGGATCCGAGCAGTACTTC. The whole variable domain, filled in from reference TRBV5-4 and TRBJ2-7, reads ETGVTQSPTHLIKTRGQQVTLRCSSQSGHNTVSWYQQALGQGPQFIFQYYREEENGRGNFPPRFSGLQFPNYSSELNVNALELDDSALYLCASSLAKQGSEQYFGPGTRLTVT.

The chain uses TRBV7-9 and TRBJ1-2; the D gene is possibly TRBD1 (6 bases). V gave up 5 bases and J gave up 4 bases, with 14 bases separating them. The germline V gene encodes CDR1 SEHNR and CDR2 FQNEAQ (reference sequence). CDR3 length: 14 amino acids. The CDR3 loop reads CASSRTGQPYGYTF. The CDR3 region has the DNA TGTGCCAGCAGCCGGACCGGACAGCCCTATGGCTACACCTTC.

The gene calls are TRBV5-6 and TRBJ1-1; D is unresolved. V dropped 1 base and J dropped 4 bases, with 11 bases sitting between them. Looked up from germline, CDR1 is SGHDT and CDR2 is YYEEEE. The CDR3 has 14 residues. CDR3 sequence: CASSLRGLGTEAFF. DNA of the CDR3: TGTGCCAGCAGCTTGAGAGGGCTCGGCACTGAAGCTTTCTTT.

The chain is built from TRBV6-5 and TRBJ1-3, with a tentative D call TRBD1 (5 bases). CDR3 length equals 14 residues. Germline V CDR1 and CDR2: MNHEY, SVGAGI. Trimming cost V 0 bases and J 3 bases, with 6 bases left between them. The CDR3 DNA sequence: TGTGCCAGCAGTTACTCGGGGCTTGGAAACACCATATATTTT. This gives the protein CASSYSGLGNTIYF.

The gene calls are TRBV29-1 and TRBJ1-1, with D unresolved. Germline loops: CDR1 SQVTM, CDR2 ANQGSEA. The CDR3 has 14 amino acids. V was shortened by 1 base and J by 1 base, with 10 bases between the two germline ends. The CDR3 loop reads CSVEAGGRNTEAFF. CDR3 sequence (DNA): TGCAGCGTTGAAGCAGGAGGGAGGAACACTGAAGCTTTCTTT.

The chain is built from TRBV7-2 and TRBJ1-5; possible D gene TRBD1, 6 bases. The germline CDR1 and CDR2 sequences are SGHTA and FQGNSA. The CDR3 spans 14 residues. The V gene lost 1 base and the J gene lost 4 bases, with 8 bases spanning the gap. In DNA form, the CDR3 reads TGTGCCAGCAGCTTAGGACAGGCTAATCAGCCCCAGCATTTT. Amino acid sequence: CASSLGQANQPQHF. The full variable domain, its missing parts supplied by reference TRBV7-2 and TRBJ1-5, is GAGVSQSPSNKVTEKGKDVELRCDPISGHTALYWYRQSLGQGLEFLIYFQGNSAPDKSGLPSDRFSAERTGGSVSTLTIQRTQQEDSAVYLCASSLGQANQPQHFGDGTRLSIL.

V gene TRBV4-3 combines with J gene TRBJ1-6, with D unclear. V was shortened by 0 bases and J by 0 bases, with 18 bases between the two germline ends. The CDR3 covers 20 residues. Germline CDR1 reads LGHNA; CDR2 reads YSLEER. CDR3 DNA sequence: TGCGCCAGCAGCCAAGATACCTCGCGTGCCTCTAGCTCCTATAATTCACCCCTCCACTTT. This gives the protein CASSQDTSRASSSYNSPLHF.

CDR3 DNA sequence: TGTGCCACCCGGTCAGGGGGCAAGATCAATGAGCAGTTCTTC. Residues: CATRSGGKINEQFF. V is TRBV6-5 and J is TRBJ2-1, with 8 bases identical to TRBD1. Germline CDR1 and CDR2: MNHEY and SVGAGI. V dropped 10 bases and J dropped 6; count of bases not matched to a gene: 11. There are 14 residues in the CDR3.

J is TRBJ2-1 and V is TRBV7-2; 10 bases are a match to TRBD2. Germline V gene data show CDR1 as SGHTA and CDR2 as FQGNSA. The CDR3 is made up of 18 amino acids. J gave up 0 bases and V 1 base, and 6 bases lay outside the gene matches. CDR3 sequence: CASSLEASGGLSYNEQFF. CDR3 bases: TGTGCCAGCAGCTTAGAGGCTAGCGGGGGCCTCTCCTACAATGAGCAGTTCTTC.

The chain couples TRBV6-5 to TRBJ2-5, with TRBD2 identical over 7 bases. CDR1 is MNHEY and CDR2 is SVGAGI in the germline V gene. The V segment lost 5 bases and the J segment 5 bases; nucleotides outside the gene matches: 8. There are 14 residues in the CDR3. The CDR3 DNA reads TGTGCCAGCAGTCGGGCGGGAGACGGGGAGACCCAGTACTTC. Encoded protein: CASSRAGDGETQYF.

The chain joins TRBV10-3 to TRBJ2-3; possibly TRBD1 for D (5 bases). This CDR3 region has 15 residues. The ends were cut back, 7 bases at V and 2 bases at J, with 16 bases in the middle. Germline loops: CDR1 ENHRY, CDR2 SYGVKD. CDR3 in amino acids: CAITTTDTSTDTQYF. CDR3 sequence (DNA): TGTGCCATCACTACGACAGACACTTCCACAGATACGCAGTATTTT.